This T cell receptor (beta chain) came from a study of shared clonotypes between healthy human individuals. Overall study context: Per donor, three plates held CD4 naive cells, three held CD4 memory, two held CD8 naive and one held CD8 memory. Study conclusions and caveats: A handful of donors had 4% to 5% of their naive CD4 clonotypes in common.

Sorted-subset replicate PCRs used roughly 210 ng of genomic DNA. This amount corresponded to tens of thousands of T cell genomes. The protocol was immunoSEQ multiplex PCR, while the TCRdb copy is restricted to in-frame clones and leaves out a portion. The table has millions of clones, approximately 94% seen once; the top ten hold roughly 1%. CD45RO-negative CD8 cells positively selected for CCR7 made up the naive population, which excluded terminally differentiated effector memory CD45RA+ cells. There were no recent acute infections or vaccinations among the donors, who were healthy HIV-negative adults. Regarding this clone: Its specificity is not known.

This TCR was sampled from a young man in good health. Sequencing input: naive CD8+ T cells sorted from blood.

The DNA of the CDR3 is TGTGCCAGCAGTTCCTGGCGGGAGGGAAATGAGCAGTTCTTC. It yields the protein CASSSWREGNEQFF. The chain has TRBV11-3 and TRBJ2-1, with 9 bases that match TRBD2. There are 14 residues in the CDR3. Germline assignment: CDR1 SGHNT and CDR2 YENEEA. After removal of 6 bases from V and 7 bases from J, the junction contained 7 bases not matched to a gene.